This entry describes one T cell receptor (beta chain). Antigen unknown. There are 17 residues in the CDR3. The data belong to a study of OX40 agonist ivuxolimab in advanced cancers. General study findings and limits: The CD4+ and CD8+ T cells in the blood had expanded clonally by week 6 at 0.1 to 3.0 mg/kg. Individuals who were partial responders at 0.1-3.0 mg/kg had clonal expansion that ranked among the lowest.

Sequencing used immunoSEQ multiplex PCR; TCRdb keeps in-frame clones, though not all of them. The sample has 15,000 or so clones, roughly 87% seen once. The starting material was CD4+ or CD8+ T cells sorted from blood, obtained in a trial of the OX40 agonist ivuxolimab. The receptor was derived from an adult with an advanced solid tumor such as melanoma, head and neck, liver or kidney cancer. The V call is TRBV1, the J call TRBJ2-3; TRBD2 was called by the table and not checked on the DNA. TRBV1 is deemed a pseudogene. The CDR3 sequence: CTSSQDLPSGERDTQYF. The DNA of the CDR3 is TGCACCAGCAGCCAAGATCTCCCTAGCGGGGAGAGAGATACGCAGTATTTT.